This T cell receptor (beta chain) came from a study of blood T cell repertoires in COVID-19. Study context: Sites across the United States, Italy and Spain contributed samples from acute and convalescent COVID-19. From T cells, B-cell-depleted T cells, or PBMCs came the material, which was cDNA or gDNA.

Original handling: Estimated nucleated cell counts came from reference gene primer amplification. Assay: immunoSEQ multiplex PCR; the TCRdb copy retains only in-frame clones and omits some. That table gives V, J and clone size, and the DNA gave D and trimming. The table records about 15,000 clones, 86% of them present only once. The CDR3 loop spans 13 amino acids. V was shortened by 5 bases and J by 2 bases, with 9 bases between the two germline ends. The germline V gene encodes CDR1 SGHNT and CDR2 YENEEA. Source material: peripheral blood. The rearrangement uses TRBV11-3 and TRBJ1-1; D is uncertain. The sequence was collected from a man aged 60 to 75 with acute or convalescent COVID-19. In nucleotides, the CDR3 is TGTGCCAGCAGCATCGGGTCTAACACTGAAGCTTTCTTT. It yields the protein CASSIGSNTEAFF.